The subject of this entry is one T cell receptor beta chain. Seattle patients were enrolled during active infection and followed longitudinally. The data were obtained in a study of blood T cell repertoires in COVID-19. Study-wide context: Researchers got acute and convalescent COVID-19 samples from the United States, Italy and Spain. In each case, the material was cDNA or gDNA derived from T cells, B-cell-depleted T cells, or PBMCs.

Original processing methods: Reference gene primer amplification gave estimated nucleated cell counts. Clones were sequenced by immunoSEQ multiplex PCR, and TCRdb holds only the in-frame ones, with some missing. The V and J calls and the clone size are those of that table, but D and trimming were determined from the DNA. The table includes about 190,000 clones, around 80% detected once. This clonotype originated in a woman aged 55-69 years with COVID-19, enrolled during active disease. Material: peripheral blood.

The CDR3 loop is CASSLSGLSYEQYF. CDR3 DNA sequence: TGCGCCAGCAGCTTGTCAGGGTTATCCTACGAGCAGTACTTC. V and J are TRBV5-1 and TRBJ2-7; D perhaps matches TRBD1 (5 bases). Germline V gene sequence: CDR1 SGHRS, CDR2 YFSETQ. The V and J ends lost 1 base and 1 base respectively, with 9 bases between them. The CDR3 extends over 14 amino acids.